The 24 T cell receptor beta chains given below trace back to one sample, sequenced in a study of blood T cell repertoires in COVID-19. Profiled with immunoSEQ multiplex PCR; TCRdb holds only in-frame clones, not every one. The sample shows some 310,000 clones, roughly 88% of them seen only once. Sequencing was carried out using peripheral blood. The receptor source for this set is a woman in her twenties or thirties with COVID-19, enrolled during active disease.

This chain joins TRBV7-9 and TRBJ2-7; 12 bases match TRBD2. Germline V lookup: CDR1 SEHNR, CDR2 FQNEAQ (reference sequence). The CDR3 is 15 amino acids. With V trimmed by 4 bases and J by 6 bases, 7 bases remained unmatched. The CDR3 sequence: CASSSLAGGPGEQYF. The CDR3 DNA reads as TGTGCCAGCAGCTCTCTAGCGGGAGGGCCCGGCGAGCAGTACTTC.

This chain connects TRBV28 to TRBJ1-1; maybe TRBD1 (6 bases). Germline V gene data show CDR1 as MDHEN and CDR2 as SYDVKM. V lost 7 bases and J 6 bases, leaving 21 bases between the germline ends. The CDR3 consists of 15 residues. CDR3 loop: CASTGGGGRNAEAFF. Here the CDR3 DNA reads TGTGCCAGCACCGGAGGCGGGGGGCGCAACGCTGAAGCTTTCTTT.

The CDR3 region is CASSAVNSNQPQHF. For the CDR3, the DNA is TGTGCCAGCAGTGCAGTGAATAGCAATCAGCCCCAGCATTTT. The chain uses TRBV28 and TRBJ1-5, with unresolved D. Trimming shortened V by 5 bases and J by 0 bases, and 8 bases separated the two germline ends. The germline gives CDR1 MDHEN, CDR2 SYDVKM. CDR3 length: 14 residues.

This clone was seen only once. The same CDR3 also results from other DNA sequences found in this sample. The V call is TRBV5-1, the J call TRBJ1-6, with 9 bases identical to TRBD1. Germline values: CDR1 SGHRS, CDR2 YFSETQ. The CDR3 has 15 residues. The junction had 4 bases not matched to a gene; V was cut back by 4 bases and J by 5 bases. The CDR3, as DNA: TGCGCCAGCAGCCGATGGACAGGGGATAATTCACCCCTCCACTTT. Residues: CASSRWTGDNSPLHF. The entire variable domain, with the rest obtained from reference TRBV5-1 and TRBJ1-6, is as follows: KAGVTQTPRYLIKTRGQQVTLSCSPISGHRSVSWYQQTPGQGLQFLFEYFSETQRNKGNFPGRFSGRQFSNSRSEMNVSTLELGDSALYLCASSRWTGDNSPLHFGNGTRLTVT.

J is TRBJ1-6 and V is TRBV3-1 (or the pseudogene TRBV3-2); TRBD1 is a possible D gene (6 bases). V shed 0 bases and J shed 7 bases, with 13 bases lying between them. Germline V lookup: CDR1 LGHDT, CDR2 YNNKEL (reference sequence). The CDR3 is made up of 16 amino acids. The CDR3 nucleotides read TGTGCCAGCAGCCAAGATCCTCGGACAGTGAATTCACCCCTCCACTTT. It specifies CASSQDPRTVNSPLHF.

The V and J genes are TRBV11-2 and TRBJ2-2; 10 positions agree with TRBD2. The V gene end was trimmed by 0 bases and the J gene end by 3 bases; junction bases not matched to a gene: 13. The CDR3 is made up of 20 amino acids. Germline lookup yields CDR1 SGHAT and CDR2 FQNNGV. The CDR3 here is CASSLDLLAGVRKDTGELFF. The CDR3 DNA follows: TGTGCCAGCAGCTTAGATTTGCTAGCGGGAGTTCGGAAGGACACCGGGGAGCTGTTTTTT.

The V gene is TRBV5-1, the J gene TRBJ2-1; TRBD2 agrees at 11 bases. V dropped 4 bases and J dropped 8; count of bases not matched to a gene: 14. CDR3 size: 17 residues. Germline CDR1 reads SGHRS; CDR2 reads YFSETQ. The CDR3 nucleotides read TGCGCCAGCAGCCCCTCCCCTAGCGGGAGGAAGATTGATGAGCAGTTCTTC. This gives the protein CASSPSPSGRKIDEQFF.

The V and J genes are TRBV19 and TRBJ1-1, with 10 bases that match TRBD1. J lost 4 bases, V lost 5 bases, and 4 bases had no gene match. Germline values: CDR1 LNHDA, CDR2 SQIVND (reference sequence). The CDR3 is made up of 14 amino acids. CDR3 amino acids: CASSARQGATEAFF. The CDR3 DNA reads as TGTGCCAGTAGTGCCAGACAGGGGGCCACTGAAGCTTTCTTT.

The chain combines TRBV2 with TRBJ1-5; D may be TRBD1 (5 bases). The germline V and J ends were trimmed by 2 bases and 1 base, with 12 bases remaining between them. The CDR3 has 16 amino acids. The germline V gene encodes CDR1 SNHLY and CDR2 FYNNEI. The CDR3 spells CASSERVGGSNQPQHF. The CDR3 DNA reads TGTGCCAGCAGTGAAAGGGTCGGGGGGAGCAATCAGCCCCAGCATTTT.

This chain joins TRBV15 and TRBJ2-2; 9 nucleotides match TRBD2. Trimming took 3 bases from V and 2 from J; bases not matched to a gene: 7. Per the germline V gene, CDR1 is LNHNV and CDR2 is YYDKDF (reference sequence). CDR3 length: 17 amino acids. The DNA of the CDR3 is TGTGCCACCAGCAGCGAAGAAGCGGGAGGAAACACCGGGGAGCTGTTTTTT. Amino acid sequence: CATSSEEAGGNTGELFF.

V and J are TRBV18 and TRBJ2-2, with D unresolved. The CDR3 loop spans 13 amino acids. Germline V gives CDR1 KGHSH, CDR2 LQKENI. V was pared by 3 bases and J by 3 bases, with 5 bases between. CDR3 nucleotide sequence: TGTGCCAGCTCACCGCCGGACACCGGGGAGCTGTTTTTT. It specifies CASSPPDTGELFF.

The J gene is TRBJ2-3, the V gene TRBV7-2, with 8 bases that match TRBD2. Unmatched junction bases numbered 6, after V lost 1 base and J lost 9 bases. Germline values: CDR1 SGHTA, CDR2 FQGNSA. This CDR3 comprises 14 residues. DNA for the CDR3: TGTGCCAGCAGCTTAGGTCTCGGGGGGGGCACGCAGTATTTT. Its translation: CASSLGLGGGTQYF.

The chain is built from TRBV6-5 and TRBJ1-3, with 7 nucleotides matching TRBD1. The CDR3 is 16 residues long. In germline, CDR1 is MNHEY, CDR2 SVGAGI. J was trimmed by 3 bases and V by 0 bases; bases with no gene match: 5. This CDR3 reads CASSYSRQGGGNTIYF. CDR3 nucleotides: TGTGCCAGCAGTTACTCACGACAGGGAGGTGGAAACACCATATATTTT.

This clone occurred once. This rearrangement joins TRBV3-1 (or the pseudogene TRBV3-2) to TRBJ1-2; TRBD1 matches at 9 bases. Unmatched junction bases numbered 5, after V lost 4 bases and J lost 8 bases. Germline CDR1 and CDR2: LGHDT and YNNKEL (reference sequence). The CDR3 runs to 13 residues. CDR3 coding DNA: TGTGCCAGCAGCCGCGGACAGGGGCACGGCTACACCTTC. Its translation is CASSRGQGHGYTF.

This clone was recorded once. This chain links TRBV6-5 with TRBJ2-3, with a weak D call TRBD2 (5 bases). The V end was cut by 6 bases, the J end by 0 bases, with 10 bases between. CDR1 is MNHEY and CDR2 is SVGAGI in the germline V gene. The CDR3 contains 14 residues. In nucleotides, the CDR3 is TGTGCCAGCAGAACCGGACTGAGCACAGATACGCAGTATTTT. Translation gives CASRTGLSTDTQYF.

J is TRBJ1-5 and V is TRBV28, with D tentatively TRBD1 (6 bases). This CDR3 comprises 13 residues. With 9 bases removed from V and 4 bases from J, the gap between germline ends came to 13 bases. CDR1 MDHEN and CDR2 SYDVKM come from the germline V gene. CDR3 sequence: CASIRDINQPQHF. The CDR3 bases are TGTGCCAGTATCCGGGACATAAATCAGCCCCAGCATTTT.

The chain couples TRBV6-5 to TRBJ1-2; possibly TRBD1 for D (6 bases). V lost 7 bases and J 8 bases, leaving 20 bases between the germline ends. This CDR3 is built from 14 residues. CDR1 and CDR2 (germline): MNHEY, SVGAGI. DNA of the CDR3: TGTGCCAGCACCACTGGACAGAACTATGCGGGCTACACCTTC. This codes for CASTTGQNYAGYTF.

V usage is TRBV19 and J usage is TRBJ1-1; D unresolved. The germline V gene encodes CDR1 LNHDA and CDR2 SQIVND (reference sequence). The germline V and J ends were trimmed by 3 bases and 0 bases, with 8 bases remaining between them. The CDR3 extends over 14 amino acids. DNA for the CDR3: TGTGCCAGTAGTATCCCAGGATTGAACACTGAAGCTTTCTTT. Amino acids: CASSIPGLNTEAFF.

The chain carries TRBV19 and TRBJ1-5; D ambiguous. The V gene lost 5 bases and the J gene lost 5 bases, with 7 bases spanning the gap. The germline V gene encodes CDR1 LNHDA and CDR2 SQIVND (reference sequence). The CDR3 runs 12 residues. The CDR3 protein is CASSPPDQPQHF. The CDR3 DNA is TGTGCCAGTAGTCCCCCGGATCAGCCCCAGCATTTT.

The V and J genes are TRBV7-8 and TRBJ2-3, with 10 bases that match TRBD2. V lost 1 base and J lost 6; bases outside the gene matches: 10. The CDR3 has 17 amino acids. Germline V gene data show CDR1 as SGHVS and CDR2 as FQNEAQ. CDR3 sequence: CASSLVEAGGPKDTQYF. Written as DNA, the CDR3 is TGTGCCAGCAGCTTAGTGGAAGCGGGAGGGCCGAAGGATACGCAGTATTTT.

The chain links TRBV27 to TRBJ2-7; a weak D match, TRBD2 (6 bases). The germline V gene has CDR1 MNHEY and CDR2 SMNVEV (reference sequence). V was pared by 5 bases and J by 3 bases, with 17 bases between. The CDR3 contains 15 residues. CDR3 residues: CASSTHMGLLYEQYF. The CDR3 DNA reads TGTGCCAGCAGTACCCACATGGGACTTCTCTACGAGCAGTACTTC.

This chain links TRBV18 with TRBJ1-4, with TRBD1 matching 10 bases. CDR1 and CDR2 from the germline V gene are KGHSH and LQKENI. V shed 6 bases, J shed 5 bases, and the junction held 9 bases outside the gene matches. This CDR3 contains 16 residues. CDR3 sequence reads: CASSPGTGVRNEKLFF. The CDR3 DNA is TGTGCCAGCTCCCCCGGGACAGGGGTTCGAAATGAAAAACTGTTTTTT.

This clone was counted between two and nine times. The V call is TRBV5-4, the J call TRBJ2-5, with D possibly TRBD1 on 7 matching bases. The CDR3 contains 13 residues. Trimming cost V 4 bases and J 4 bases, with 11 bases left between them. Germline V gene data show CDR1 as SGHNT and CDR2 as YYREEE (reference sequence). The CDR3 coding sequence is TGTGCCAGCAGCCTCAGGGGGGCAGAGACCCAGTACTTC. This gives the protein CASSLRGAETQYF.

J is TRBJ2-5 and V is TRBV6-6; 14 bases fit TRBD2. V lost 5 bases and J lost 5; bases outside the gene matches: 10. The CDR3 length is 17 residues. CDR1 MNHNY and CDR2 SVGAGI come from the germline V gene (reference sequence). The CDR3 region is CASSPGLAGDGGETQYF. DNA of the CDR3: TGTGCCAGCAGTCCGGGACTAGCGGGAGATGGGGGGGAGACCCAGTACTTC.